A single sample is the source of the 23 T cell receptor beta chains below, sequenced in a study of beta chain features in type 1 diabetes. Reverse transcription of all isolated RNA meant that expressed TCRB transcripts were sequenced. Sequencing used immunoSEQ multiplex PCR; TCRdb keeps in-frame clones, though not all of them. The sample holds about 260,000 clones, under 70% seen once. Sequencing was carried out using naive CD4+ T cells from blood. These receptors all stem from a man younger than 45 in good health.

V and J are TRBV25-1 and TRBJ2-3, with 7 bases identical to TRBD2. Trimming removed 5 bases from V and 7 bases from J; junction bases left unmatched: 12. The CDR3 loop spans 15 amino acids. CDR1 is MGHDK, CDR2 SYGVNS, per germline. The CDR3 DNA is TGTGCCAGCAGTTTACCGGGGGGACGTTTCAATACGCAGTATTTT. Amino acids: CASSLPGGRFNTQYF.

The rearrangement links TRBV19 to TRBJ2-1; 9 bases fit TRBD2. Germline CDR1 LNHDA, CDR2 SQIVND (reference sequence). J gave up 2 bases and V 6 bases, and 8 bases lay outside the gene matches. The CDR3 runs to 16 residues. CDR3: CASSEAGGRPYNEQFF. The CDR3 nucleotides are TGTGCCAGTAGCGAAGCGGGGGGCCGTCCCTACAATGAGCAGTTCTTC.

This clone occurred a few times. Other DNA sequences of this sample code for an identical CDR3. This sequence joins TRBV7-2 and TRBJ2-1; D is ambiguous. Germline V gene data show CDR1 as SGHTA and CDR2 as FQGNSA. Trimming left V 0 bases short and J 5 bases short, with 5 bases between. This CDR3 has 13 amino acids. The CDR3 DNA sequence: TGTGCCAGCAGCTTAGCTAGGGACAATGAGCAGTTCTTC. This gives the protein CASSLARDNEQFF. The entire variable domain, with the rest obtained from reference TRBV7-2 and TRBJ2-1, is as follows: GAGVSQSPSNKVTEKGKDVELRCDPISGHTALYWYRQSLGQGLEFLIYFQGNSAPDKSGLPSDRFSAERTGGSVSTLTIQRTQQEDSAVYLCASSLARDNEQFFGPGTRLTVL.

The chain has TRBV7-2 and TRBJ2-1, with D perhaps matching TRBD2 (6 bases). CDR1 SGHTA and CDR2 FQGNSA come from the germline V gene. V dropped 4 bases and J dropped 0 bases, with 10 bases sitting between them. The CDR3 sequence is 15 residues long. The CDR3 DNA reads as TGTGCCAGCAGCTCGGTAGCGGACTCCTACAATGAGCAGTTCTTC. It yields the protein CASSSVADSYNEQFF.

V gene TRBV5-8 combines with J gene TRBJ2-6; 7 positions agree with TRBD1. Trimming at V came to 9 bases and at J to 2 bases, leaving 5 bases not matched to a gene. Germline CDR1 is SGHTS and CDR2 is YDEGEE. This CDR3 has 14 amino acids. Here the CDR3 reads CATPQGAGANVLTF. The CDR3 DNA follows: TGTGCCACCCCTCAGGGGGCTGGGGCCAACGTCCTGACTTTC.

This chain connects TRBV30 to TRBJ1-2; D is unresolved. Trimming removed 1 base at V and 6 bases at J, with 3 bases between. Per germline, CDR1 GTSNPN and CDR2 SVGIG (reference sequence). The CDR3 is 10 amino acids. CDR3 sequence reads: CAWSEDGYTF. CDR3 nucleotide sequence: TGTGCCTGGAGTGAGGATGGCTACACCTTC.

Remarks on this clone: This CDR3 is also generated by other DNA sequences in the sample. The chain has TRBV29-1 and TRBJ2-1; D possibly corresponds to TRBD2 (5 bases). Germline V gene data show CDR1 as SQVTM and CDR2 as ANQGSEA. The CDR3 loop spans 13 amino acids. The V end was cut by 5 bases, the J end by 1 base, with 9 bases between. The CDR3: CSVSGSSYNEQFF. In nucleotides, the CDR3 is TGCAGCGTTAGCGGTTCTTCCTACAATGAGCAGTTCTTC.

V usage is TRBV6-5 and J usage is TRBJ1-1; 7 bases agree with TRBD1. J was trimmed by 7 bases and V by 10 bases; bases with no gene match: 6. The CDR3 has 11 residues. Germline V gives CDR1 MNHEY, CDR2 SVGAGI. The CDR3, as DNA: TGTGCCACCGGGACAGCTCTTGAAGCTTTCTTT. Protein: CATGTALEAFF.

The chain couples TRBV21-1 to TRBJ2-6; the table gives TRBD1 as D, unverified against the DNA. TRBV21-1 is classified as a pseudogene. This CDR3 is 20 amino acids long. CDR3 loop: CASSANPTGQEITGANVLTF. DNA of the CDR3: TGTGCCAGCAGCGCCAACCCAACCGGACAGGAAATTACTGGGGCCAACGTCCTGACTTTC.

This chain joins TRBV11-2 and TRBJ2-1, with TRBD2 matching over 7 bases. This CDR3 region has 17 residues. V was pared by 3 bases and J by 2 bases, with 10 bases of the junction left unmatched. Per the germline V gene, CDR1 is SGHAT and CDR2 is FQNNGV. CDR3 nucleotides: TGTGCCAGCAGCTTTCGCAGAAGCGGGATAACCTACAATGAGCAGTTCTTC. Encoded protein: CASSFRRSGITYNEQFF.

The gene calls are TRBV9 and TRBJ2-3; 10 bases fit TRBD2. The CDR3 contains 12 residues. Losses at the gene ends were 8 bases for V and 4 bases for J; bases not matched to a gene: 1. Germline V CDR1 and CDR2: SGDLS, YYNGEE. CDR3 region: CASGLAADTQYF. As DNA, the CDR3 is TGTGCCAGTGGACTAGCGGCAGATACGCAGTATTTT.

This chain links TRBV11-2 with TRBJ2-3, with D unclear. The CDR3 has 16 amino acids. Trimming pared 0 bases from V and 1 base from J, leaving 11 bases between. The germline CDR1 and CDR2 sequences are SGHAT and FQNNGV. CDR3 bases: TGTGCCAGCAGCTTAGAAATCCATTCCGGCACAGATACGCAGTATTTT. Encoded protein: CASSLEIHSGTDTQYF.

The genes are TRBV7-9 and TRBJ1-1, with 8 bases fitting TRBD1. Germline V lookup: CDR1 SEHNR, CDR2 FQNEAQ (reference sequence). The CDR3 totals 13 residues. J lost 2 bases, V lost 6 bases, and 2 bases had no gene match. CDR3 sequence reads: CASRGTGNTEAFF. The CDR3 nucleotides read TGTGCCAGCAGGGGGACAGGAAACACTGAAGCTTTCTTT.

The V and J genes are TRBV30 and TRBJ1-5; D is unresolved. Germline CDR1 GTSNPN, CDR2 SVGIG (reference sequence). V lost 3 bases and J lost 6, with 15 bases in between. This CDR3 is 14 amino acids long. CDR3 sequence (DNA): TGTGCCTGGAGCCCCTGGCAAGGGAGTCAGCCCCAGCATTTT. This gives the protein CAWSPWQGSQPQHF.

This sequence joins TRBV30 and TRBJ2-5; the match to TRBD2 covers 7 bases. CDR1 and CDR2 from the germline V gene are GTSNPN and SVGIG (reference sequence). Trimming cost V 3 bases and J 5 bases; bases outside gene matches: 9. The CDR3 sequence is 14 residues long. CDR3 sequence (DNA): TGTGCCTGGAGCTCTAGCGGTGCTCGGGAGACCCAGTACTTC. Translating gives CAWSSSGARETQYF.

The rearrangement uses TRBV25-1 and TRBJ1-1; a weak D match, TRBD1 (5 bases). The CDR3 loop spans 14 amino acids. Trimming removed 5 bases at V and 1 base at J, with 11 bases between. CDR1 is MGHDK and CDR2 is SYGVNS in the germline V gene. The CDR3 nucleotides read TGTGCCAGCAGTCGCGCGGGGACGAACACTGAAGCTTTCTTT. This translates into CASSRAGTNTEAFF.

The chain joins TRBV7-8 to TRBJ2-1, with unresolved D. Deletions cut 1 base from V and 0 bases from J, with 7 bases between. The CDR3 totals 15 residues. The germline gives CDR1 SGHVS, CDR2 FQNEAQ. The CDR3: CASSLVVTSYNEQFF. CDR3 bases: TGTGCCAGCAGCTTAGTAGTGACCTCCTACAATGAGCAGTTCTTC.

The V call is TRBV9, the J call TRBJ2-1; the D is unclear. V was cut by 0 bases and J by 5 bases, with 12 bases left in between. The CDR3 extends over 15 amino acids. Germline loops: CDR1 SGDLS, CDR2 YYNGEE. The CDR3 loop is CASSVEGFRNNEQFF. The CDR3 DNA sequence: TGTGCCAGCAGCGTAGAGGGTTTTCGAAACAATGAGCAGTTCTTC. The full variable domain, with the rest looked up from reference TRBV9 and TRBJ2-1, is DSGVTQTPKHLITATGQRVTLRCSPRSGDLSVYWYQQSLDQGLQFLIQYYNGEERAKGNILERFSAQQFPDLHSELNLSSLELGDSALYFCASSVEGFRNNEQFFGPGTRLTVL.

A single count supports this clone. This rearrangement joins TRBV30 to TRBJ2-7; D not resolved. Trimming cost V 4 bases and J 2 bases, with 9 bases left between them. CDR1 GTSNPN and CDR2 SVGIG come from the germline V gene (reference sequence). The CDR3 sequence is 12 residues long. The CDR3 bases are TGTGCCTGGACGACAACTCCCTACGAGCAGTACTTC. Encoded protein: CAWTTTPYEQYF. The full variable domain, rest sourced from reference TRBV30 and TRBJ2-7, is SQTIHQWPATLVQPVGSPLSLECTVEGTSNPNLYWYRQAAGRGLQLLFYSVGIGQISSEVPQNLSASRPQDRQFILSSKKLLLSDSGFYLCAWTTTPYEQYFGPGTRLTVT.

The V and J genes are TRBV25-1 and TRBJ2-7; 7 bases fit TRBD1. V shed 4 bases, J shed 7 bases, and the junction held 7 bases outside the gene matches. Germline CDR1 reads MGHDK; CDR2 reads SYGVNS. The CDR3 extends over 13 amino acids. The chain's CDR3 is CASSGRQGGEQYF. The CDR3 coding sequence is TGTGCCAGCAGTGGCCGACAGGGCGGGGAGCAGTACTTC.

The chain couples TRBV30 to TRBJ2-2; D unclear. Trimming pared 0 bases from V and 4 bases from J, leaving 9 bases between. There are 14 residues in the CDR3. Germline V gene sequence: CDR1 GTSNPN, CDR2 SVGIG (reference sequence). CDR3 DNA sequence: TGTGCCTGGAGTGTTCGACACGTCACCGGGGAGCTGTTTTTT. Its translation: CAWSVRHVTGELFF.

The chain employs TRBV5-1 and TRBJ2-7; D might be TRBD2 (6 bases). CDR3 size: 14 residues. Trimming left V 4 bases short and J 1 base short, with 12 bases between. Germline lookup yields CDR1 SGHRS and CDR2 YFSETQ. The CDR3 DNA follows: TGCGCCAGCAGCGACGGGGGAAAGTCCTACGAGCAGTACTTC. The encoded protein is CASSDGGKSYEQYF.

The chain uses TRBV2 and TRBJ2-5; 7 positions match TRBD2. The germline V gene has CDR1 SNHLY and CDR2 FYNNEI. The J segment lost 5 bases and the V segment lost 7 bases, leaving 13 bases of the junction unmatched. CDR3 length equals 15 residues. CDR3 nucleotides: TGTGCCAGCAAGGAGGGTGAGCTAGCGGATGAGACCCAGTACTTC. Its translation is CASKEGELADETQYF.